The 27 T cell receptor beta chains listed next were all sequenced from one sample in a study of T cell responses to AZD1222 COVID-19 vaccine. Data came from immunoSEQ multiplex PCR; TCRdb stores just in-frame clones and leaves some out. The data contain 100,000 or so clones, 88% of them seen just once; the ten biggest clones take up about an eighth. Sequences were derived from peripheral blood, sampled on day 0 of AZD1222 vaccination. The receptors originated from an adult in good health.

The V gene is TRBV28, the J gene TRBJ1-2; D perhaps matches TRBD1 (5 bases). CDR3 size: 13 residues. CDR1 is MDHEN and CDR2 is SYDVKM in the germline V gene. The V end was cut by 3 bases, the J end by 3 bases, with 8 bases between. CDR3 nucleotide sequence: TGTGCCAGCAGTTTGCGGGGGGACTATGGCTACACCTTC. As protein: CASSLRGDYGYTF.

The chain joins TRBV28 to TRBJ2-3, with 7 nucleotides matching TRBD2. The germline gives CDR1 MDHEN, CDR2 SYDVKM. The CDR3 loop spans 17 amino acids. V lost 3 bases to trimming and J lost 2 bases; unmatched junction nucleotides: 11. The CDR3 bases are TGTGCCAGCAGTTTTTCCGGTCGGGGGGTCTACACAGATACGCAGTATTTT. This sequence encodes CASSFSGRGVYTDTQYF.

The CDR3 DNA reads as TGTGCCAGCAGTTACTCTCCAGGGGCGAGGACTGAAGCTTTCTTT. Translation: CASSYSPGARTEAFF. The chain carries TRBV6-6 and TRBJ1-1, with D possibly being TRBD1 (6 bases). Trimming removed 0 bases from V and 5 bases from J, with 13 bases in between. From germline, CDR1 is MNHNY and CDR2 SVGAGI (reference sequence). The CDR3 consists of 15 residues.

The J gene is TRBJ1-2, the V gene TRBV30, with D hard to call. The CDR3 length is 14 residues. Trimming stripped 2 bases from V and 4 bases from J, with 14 bases between. Germline V CDR1 and CDR2: GTSNPN, SVGIG (reference sequence). The DNA of the CDR3 is TGTGCCTGGAGTCGGAACAGCTTGGGCTATGGCTACACCTTC. Protein: CAWSRNSLGYGYTF.

V gene TRBV11-2 combines with J gene TRBJ1-4; D is undetermined. The V end was cut by 2 bases, the J end by 5 bases, with 3 bases between. CDR1 and CDR2 from the germline V gene are SGHAT and FQNNGV. This CDR3 has 12 residues. CDR3 nucleotides: TGTGCCAGCAGCTTAAAAAATGAAAAACTGTTTTTT. It is translated as CASSLKNEKLFF. The entire variable domain, with the rest obtained from reference TRBV11-2 and TRBJ1-4, is as follows: EAGVAQSPRYKIIEKRQSVAFWCNPISGHATLYWYQQILGQGPKLLIQFQNNGVVDDSQLPKDRFSAERLKGVDSTLKIQPAKLEDSAVYLCASSLKNEKLFFGSGTQLSVL.

This clone was picked up one time. V is TRBV3-1 (or the pseudogene TRBV3-2) and J is TRBJ1-2, with D hard to call. V lost 1 base, J lost 4 bases, and 4 bases lay in between. CDR1 LGHDT and CDR2 YNNKEL come from the germline V gene (reference sequence). This CDR3 is 12 amino acids long. CDR3 DNA sequence: TGTGCCAGCAGCCAAGGGACCTATGGCTACACCTTC. Its protein product is CASSQGTYGYTF.

The genes are TRBV11-2 and TRBJ1-2; the D gene is possibly TRBD1 (5 bases). Trimming pared 6 bases from V and 4 bases from J, leaving 18 bases between. The CDR3 length is 15 residues. Germline assignment: CDR1 SGHAT and CDR2 FQNNGV. The CDR3 DNA reads TGTGCCAGCAGATTCACGGGGGGAATTGGCTATGGCTACACCTTC. Residues: CASRFTGGIGYGYTF.

V is TRBV27 and J is TRBJ1-1; D may be TRBD1 (5 bases). CDR3 length equals 18 residues. The germline gives CDR1 MNHEY, CDR2 SMNVEV (reference sequence). Trimming cost V 2 bases and J 7 bases, with 26 bases left between them. The DNA for the CDR3 is TGTGCCAGCAGTTTACTCTCCTCAGCCGGGGCGGTTCGAATTGAAGCTTTCTTT. It specifies CASSLLSSAGAVRIEAFF.

This chain uses TRBV11-3 with TRBJ1-6; D is perhaps TRBD1 (5 bases). V lost 4 bases, J lost 7 bases, and 8 bases lay in between. CDR3 length: 13 residues. CDR1 is SGHNT and CDR2 is YENEEA in the germline V gene. The CDR3, as DNA: TGTGCCAGCAGCTCGGGGGGAAATTCACCCCTCCACTTT. It is translated as CASSSGGNSPLHF. The entire variable domain, with the rest obtained from reference TRBV11-3 and TRBJ1-6, is as follows: EAGVVQSPRYKIIEKKQPVAFWCNPISGHNTLYWYLQNLGQGPELLIRYENEEAVDDSQLPKDRFSAERLKGVDSTLKIQPAELGDSAVYLCASSSGGNSPLHFGNGTRLTVT.

The J gene is TRBJ2-7, the V gene TRBV28, with D perhaps TRBD2 (6 bases). The CDR3 is made up of 15 amino acids. Germline CDR1 reads MDHEN; CDR2 reads SYDVKM. Trimming left V 5 bases short and J 2 bases short, with 16 bases between. Written as DNA, the CDR3 is TGTGCCAGCAGTCCCTTCGGGGGTGCAACCTACGAGCAGTACTTC. Translated, it gives CASSPFGGATYEQYF.

J is TRBJ2-7 and V is TRBV7-9; D gene ambiguous. Looked up from germline, CDR1 is SEHNR and CDR2 is FQNEAQ (reference sequence). CDR3 size: 13 residues. Trimming took 2 bases from V and 4 from J, leaving 9 bases between them. The CDR3: CASSLINGYEQYF. The CDR3 nucleotides are TGTGCCAGCAGCTTAATCAACGGGTACGAGCAGTACTTC.

V gene TRBV7-9 combines with J gene TRBJ1-6; a possible D gene is TRBD1 (6 bases). The CDR3 spans 16 residues. Deletions cut 0 bases from V and 9 bases from J, with 15 bases between. Looked up from germline, CDR1 is SEHNR and CDR2 is FQNEAQ (reference sequence). This chain's CDR3 is CASSLASFTGSSPLHF. CDR3 DNA: TGTGCCAGCAGCTTAGCCTCTTTCACAGGGAGTTCACCCCTCCACTTT.

This chain links TRBV30 with TRBJ1-1, with D uncertain. Germline V gene data show CDR1 as GTSNPN and CDR2 as SVGIG (reference sequence). CDR3 size: 12 residues. V was trimmed by 1 base and J by 0 bases, leaving 3 bases between them. CDR3 sequence reads: CAWSALNTEAFF. CDR3 bases: TGTGCCTGGAGTGCCTTGAACACTGAAGCTTTCTTT.

The CDR3 protein is CASSEAGQGFGYTF. In DNA, the CDR3 is TGTGCCAGCAGTGAAGCGGGACAGGGGTTCGGCTACACCTTC. The chain carries TRBV6-1 and TRBJ1-2; 10 nucleotides agree with TRBD1. V trimming: 0 bases; J trimming: 8 bases; junction bases outside the gene matches: 3. Germline-derived CDR1 and CDR2 are MNHNS and SASEGT. There are 14 residues in the CDR3.

This clone was found a few times. J is TRBJ2-3 and V is TRBV6-2 or TRBV6-3; D gene uncertain. The CDR3 loop spans 11 amino acids. Germline V lookup: CDR1 MNHEY, CDR2 SVGEGT. The V end was cut by 0 bases, the J end by 10 bases, with 5 bases between. The CDR3 sequence is CASSYSGAQYF. DNA for the CDR3: TGTGCCAGCAGTTACTCCGGAGCGCAGTATTTT.

The V gene is TRBV4-1, the J gene TRBJ2-5; TRBD1 might be the D (5 bases). The CDR3 extends over 14 amino acids. Trimming stripped 4 bases from V and 4 bases from J, with 13 bases between. Germline assignment: CDR1 MGHRA and CDR2 YSYEKL. The CDR3 loop reads CASSPEGVRETQYF. The CDR3 DNA follows: TGCGCCAGCAGCCCAGAAGGGGTCCGAGAGACCCAGTACTTC.

This clone occurred once. The chain links TRBV4-1 to TRBJ2-7; TRBD1 is a possible D gene (8 bases). V was shortened by 1 base and J by 3 bases, with 16 bases between the two germline ends. The CDR3 loop spans 16 amino acids. CDR1 and CDR2 from the germline V gene are MGHRA and YSYEKL. The CDR3: CASSQGPQGGDYEQYF. In nucleotides, the CDR3 is TGCGCCAGCAGCCAAGGACCACAGGGGGGGGACTACGAGCAGTACTTC.

Concerning this clone: Germline is not matched at one junction end, which may reflect a read error. The chain recombines TRBV2 with TRBJ2-3; TRBD2 aligns across 8 bases. The CDR3 contains 15 residues. Germline CDR1 SNHLY, CDR2 FYNNEI. The CDR3 reads CASSKAGVTADTQYF. CDR3 DNA: TGTGCCAGCAGTAAAGCGGGGGTAACCGCAGATACGCAGTATTTT.

In its sample, this clone was seen once. The V call is TRBV4-3, the J call TRBJ1-1; D is ambiguous. Germline V gene lookup returns CDR1 LGHNA and CDR2 YSLEER. The CDR3 has 15 residues. V was clipped by 1 base and J by 1 base, with 10 bases between them. CDR3 region: CASSQVGRKNTEAFF. The CDR3 DNA is TGCGCCAGCAGCCAAGTAGGCAGGAAGAACACTGAAGCTTTCTTT.

This chain links TRBV5-5 with TRBJ1-3, with D uncertain. The CDR3 sequence is 14 residues long. CDR1 and CDR2 from the germline V gene are SGHKS and YYEKEE (reference sequence). V dropped 0 bases and J dropped 5 bases, with 9 bases sitting between them. CDR3 DNA sequence: TGTGCCAGCAGCTTGGGGATAGGGAGAAACACCATATATTTT. Translation gives CASSLGIGRNTIYF.

This clone has just one count. The V gene is TRBV7-3, the J gene TRBJ1-2; 7 bases match TRBD1. The V gene end was trimmed by 5 bases and the J gene end by 7 bases; junction bases not matched to a gene: 4. This CDR3 is built from 12 residues. Germline V gives CDR1 SGHTA, CDR2 FQGTGA. The CDR3 DNA is TGTGCCAGCAGCCCGACAGGGACTGGCTACACCTTC. It encodes CASSPTGTGYTF.

The CDR3 region is CAAVVRVLLGELFF. The CDR3 DNA follows: TGTGCCGCCGTCGTAAGGGTCCTCCTCGGGGAGCTGTTTTTT. The genes are TRBV27 and TRBJ2-2, with D unclear. Trimming took off 11 bases at V and 7 bases at J, with 20 bases between the two ends. Germline V gene lookup returns CDR1 MNHEY and CDR2 SMNVEV (reference sequence). There are 14 residues in the CDR3.

This chain links TRBV9 with TRBJ1-2, with D possibly being TRBD1 (6 bases). V was shortened by 3 bases and J by 7 bases, with 13 bases between the two germline ends. The CDR3 runs to 13 residues. From germline, CDR1 is SGDLS and CDR2 YYNGEE. The CDR3 DNA is TGTGCCAGCAGCGCACAGGGCTTAGGTGGCTACACCTTC. Translating gives CASSAQGLGGYTF.

The genes are TRBV29-1 and TRBJ1-6; D call uncertain. Trimming stripped 7 bases from V and 11 bases from J, with 18 bases between. CDR1 is SQVTM, CDR2 ANQGSEA, per germline. The CDR3 covers 13 residues. In DNA, the CDR3 is TGCAGCGCTGCGGACGGGCTCGGGACACCCCTCCACTTT. Its translation: CSAADGLGTPLHF.

This chain joins TRBV25-1 and TRBJ1-2; D is perhaps TRBD1 (5 bases). From germline, CDR1 is MGHDK and CDR2 SYGVNS. The CDR3 length is 15 residues. The V gene lost 1 base and the J gene lost 4 bases, with 13 bases spanning the gap. The CDR3 coding sequence is TGTGCCAGCAGTGAATGGAGGGGTCGGAGCTATGGCTACACCTTC. Translating it yields CASSEWRGRSYGYTF.

This sequence joins TRBV5-1 and TRBJ2-1, with D possibly TRBD2 on 5 matching bases. The ends were cut back, 0 bases at V and 1 base at J, with 11 bases in the middle. The CDR3 consists of 16 residues. The germline gives CDR1 SGHRS, CDR2 YFSETQ. The CDR3 protein is CASSLGRGGSYNEQFF. As DNA, the CDR3 is TGCGCCAGCAGCTTGGGACGGGGTGGGTCCTACAATGAGCAGTTCTTC. Using reference TRBV5-1 and TRBJ2-1 for the parts outside the CDR3, the full variable domain is KAGVTQTPRYLIKTRGQQVTLSCSPISGHRSVSWYQQTPGQGLQFLFEYFSETQRNKGNFPGRFSGRQFSNSRSEMNVSTLELGDSALYLCASSLGRGGSYNEQFFGPGTRLTVL.

This sequence joins TRBV7-2 and TRBJ2-5; 9 bases line up with TRBD1. The CDR3 runs to 15 residues. With V trimmed by 1 base and J by 5 bases, 5 bases remained unmatched. Germline V gene lookup returns CDR1 SGHTA and CDR2 FQGNSA. This chain's CDR3 is CASSLDYRGPETQYF. In DNA form, the CDR3 reads TGTGCCAGCAGCTTAGACTACAGGGGGCCGGAGACCCAGTACTTC.